Below are 30 T cell receptor beta chains sequenced from a single sample in a study of OX40 agonist ivuxolimab in advanced cancers. Assay used: immunoSEQ multiplex PCR; TCRdb lists only in-frame clones, some missing. Seen here are roughly 43,000 clones, roughly four fifths observed once, and the top ten hold approximately 1.8%. This material consisted of CD4+ or CD8+ T cells sorted from blood, taken in a trial of the OX40 agonist ivuxolimab. These receptors came from an adult with an advanced solid tumor such as melanoma, head and neck, liver or kidney cancer.

This clone appeared a single time. This chain joins TRBV19 and TRBJ1-4, with D unclear. Germline V gene sequence: CDR1 LNHDA, CDR2 SQIVND (reference sequence). CDR3 length equals 14 residues. Trimming took off 2 bases at V and 8 bases at J, with 12 bases between the two ends. CDR3 region: CASSIPTTREKLFF. CDR3 coding DNA: TGTGCCAGTAGTATACCCACGACGCGGGAAAAACTGTTTTTT.

The genes are TRBV5-1 and TRBJ1-2; maybe TRBD1 (5 bases). V lost 1 base to trimming and J lost 3 bases, with 10 bases between them. The CDR3 runs 14 residues. Germline V CDR1 and CDR2: SGHRS, YFSETQ. Written as DNA, the CDR3 is TGCGCCAGCAGCTTGTTGGGGGAGGACTATGGCTACACCTTC. Protein product: CASSLLGEDYGYTF.

The CDR3, as DNA: TGTGCCAGCAGCCGTGGGACAGTAGGTTCACCCCTCCACTTT. Translation: CASSRGTVGSPLHF. The genes are TRBV11-2 and TRBJ1-6; 7 bases are a match to TRBD1. This CDR3 comprises 14 residues. Germline V CDR1 and CDR2: SGHAT, FQNNGV. The ends lost 5 bases at V and 9 bases at J; junction bases unmatched: 7.

The chain combines TRBV5-1 with TRBJ1-4; tentatively, D is TRBD1 (6 bases). The length of the CDR3 is 14 residues. The V gene's germline CDR1 is SGHRS and CDR2 YFSETQ. Trimming shortened V by 2 bases and J by 7 bases, and 12 bases separated the two germline ends. CDR3 protein: CASSFEGGGEKLFF. The CDR3 DNA reads TGCGCCAGCAGCTTTGAAGGGGGGGGTGAAAAACTGTTTTTT.

This chain links TRBV6-5 with TRBJ2-5; D possibly corresponds to TRBD1 (6 bases). The V end was cut by 5 bases, the J end by 3 bases, with 13 bases between. The germline V gene has CDR1 MNHEY and CDR2 SVGAGI. CDR3 length: 14 amino acids. CDR3 protein: CASSPTGQKETQYF. The CDR3 region has the DNA TGTGCCAGCAGTCCAACGGGACAAAAAGAGACCCAGTACTTC.

This chain joins TRBV7-6 and TRBJ1-2, with 9 bases fitting TRBD1. The J segment lost 6 bases and the V segment lost 4 bases, leaving 6 bases of the junction unmatched. The CDR3 has 14 residues. Per germline, CDR1 SGHVS and CDR2 FNYEAQ. The CDR3 region has the DNA TGTGCCAGCAGCTCATACAGGGGGCGGGATGGCTACACCTTC. Protein sequence: CASSSYRGRDGYTF. The full variable domain, completed using reference TRBV7-6 and TRBJ1-2, is GAGVSQSPRYKVTKRGQDVALRCDPISGHVSLYWYRQALGQGPEFLTYFNYEAQQDKSGLPNDRFSAERPEGSISTLTIQRTEQRDSAMYRCASSSYRGRDGYTFGSGTRLTVV.

This clone came up a few times. This chain links TRBV19 with TRBJ1-2, with D perhaps TRBD1 (6 bases). Looked up from germline, CDR1 is LNHDA and CDR2 is SQIVND (reference sequence). The V end was cut by 5 bases, the J end by 0 bases, with 13 bases between. This CDR3 has 15 amino acids. The CDR3: CASSPDSASNYGYTF. CDR3 sequence (DNA): TGTGCCAGTAGTCCGGACAGCGCCTCTAACTATGGCTACACCTTC.

As regards this clone: Other DNA sequences in the sample encode the same CDR3. This chain joins TRBV27 and TRBJ2-7; D is ambiguous. Germline lookup yields CDR1 MNHEY and CDR2 SMNVEV (reference sequence). Trimming pared 0 bases from V and 1 base from J, leaving 7 bases between. CDR3 length: 14 amino acids. CDR3 coding DNA: TGTGCCAGCAGTTTATCGAGAAGTTCCTACGAGCAGTACTTC. It is translated as CASSLSRSSYEQYF.

V and J are TRBV6-5 and TRBJ1-1; possibly TRBD1 for D (6 bases). Germline CDR1 reads MNHEY; CDR2 reads SVGAGI. V gave up 6 bases and J gave up 4 bases, with 15 bases separating them. This CDR3 spans 14 amino acids. This CDR3 is CASRSSGVGTEAFF. The CDR3 DNA follows: TGTGCCAGCAGATCTTCAGGGGTGGGCACTGAAGCTTTCTTT.

V gene TRBV11-3 combines with J gene TRBJ2-2, with D unclear. The CDR3 runs to 14 residues. The germline gives CDR1 SGHNT, CDR2 YENEEA. V dropped 3 bases and J dropped 4 bases, with 9 bases sitting between them. The DNA for the CDR3 is TGTGCCAGCAGCTTGAACCGCAGCACCGGGGAGCTGTTTTTT. It codes for CASSLNRSTGELFF.

The chain combines TRBV5-6 with TRBJ1-3, with D possibly being TRBD1 (5 bases). This CDR3 has 14 amino acids. Germline CDR1 is SGHDT and CDR2 is YYEEEE. V lost 6 bases, J lost 4 bases, and 14 bases lay in between. CDR3 nucleotides: TGTGCCAGCAAAAAGGGGCTTGAAGGAAACACCATATATTTT. Its translation is CASKKGLEGNTIYF.

V gene TRBV19 combines with J gene TRBJ2-3; no clear D. The CDR3 is 13 residues long. V was shortened by 1 base and J by 0 bases, with 2 bases between the two germline ends. Germline values: CDR1 LNHDA, CDR2 SQIVND (reference sequence). CDR3 loop: CASSIGSTDTQYF. The CDR3, as DNA: TGTGCCAGTAGTATAGGCAGCACAGATACGCAGTATTTT.

This chain uses TRBV2 with TRBJ1-4; D gene unclear. The length of the CDR3 is 17 residues. Trimming took 4 bases from V and 0 from J, leaving 15 bases between them. Germline V lookup: CDR1 SNHLY, CDR2 FYNNEI. The CDR3 loop reads CASSVAPRQPTNEKLFF. The CDR3 nucleotides are TGTGCCAGCAGTGTAGCACCCCGACAACCAACTAATGAAAAACTGTTTTTT.

The chain recombines TRBV7-6 with TRBJ2-7, with 11 bases aligning to TRBD2. The V and J ends lost 4 bases and 5 bases, in that order; junction bases with no gene match: 1. The CDR3 runs to 13 residues. From germline, CDR1 is SGHVS and CDR2 FNYEAQ. The CDR3 DNA follows: TGTGCCAGCAGCTGGGGACTAGCGGACGAGCAGTACTTC. Translating gives CASSWGLADEQYF.

This chain connects TRBV19 to TRBJ2-2; D call uncertain. This CDR3 spans 11 amino acids. CDR1 is LNHDA, CDR2 SQIVND, per germline (reference sequence). Trimming pared 4 bases from V and 6 bases from J, leaving 3 bases between. The CDR3 is CASSKAGELFF. Written as DNA, the CDR3 is TGTGCCAGTAGTAAAGCCGGGGAGCTGTTTTTT.

This clone was counted only a few times. The rearrangement links TRBV5-4 to TRBJ2-5; no reliable D call. The CDR3 extends over 12 amino acids. V lost 0 bases and J lost 3, with 3 bases in between. From germline, CDR1 is SGHNT and CDR2 YYREEE (reference sequence). The CDR3 sequence is CASSLVKETQYF. In DNA form, the CDR3 reads TGTGCCAGCAGCTTGGTCAAAGAGACCCAGTACTTC. The full variable domain, with the rest looked up from reference TRBV5-4 and TRBJ2-5, is ETGVTQSPTHLIKTRGQQVTLRCSSQSGHNTVSWYQQALGQGPQFIFQYYREEENGRGNFPPRFSGLQFPNYSSELNVNALELDDSALYLCASSLVKETQYFGPGTRLLVL.

The chain combines TRBV5-6 with TRBJ1-1; weak D call: TRBD1 (5 bases). There are 15 residues in the CDR3. V was clipped by 6 bases and J by 8 bases, with 23 bases between them. Germline V gives CDR1 SGHDT, CDR2 YYEEEE. CDR3 sequence (DNA): TGTGCCAGCACCCCGTTAGTAGGTGGGGGGGAGGAAGCTTTCTTT. It encodes CASTPLVGGGEEAFF.

This clone was counted a single time. The rearrangement links TRBV6-5 to TRBJ1-5; 9 positions agree with TRBD1. J gave up 3 bases and V 4 bases, and 4 bases lay outside the gene matches. The CDR3 loop spans 15 amino acids. CDR1 MNHEY and CDR2 SVGAGI come from the germline V gene. The CDR3 loop is CASSSGTGINQPQHF. DNA of the CDR3: TGTGCCAGCAGTTCAGGGACAGGGATCAATCAGCCCCAGCATTTT.

The gene calls are TRBV30 and TRBJ2-7; TRBD1 aligns across 8 bases. The trim removed 1 base at V and 8 bases at J, leaving 7 bases unmatched. Germline V gene sequence: CDR1 GTSNPN, CDR2 SVGIG (reference sequence). This CDR3 has 13 amino acids. This CDR3 is CAWSETQGAQQYF. The CDR3 nucleotides read TGTGCCTGGAGTGAAACTCAGGGGGCCCAGCAGTACTTC.

The chain employs TRBV6-1 and TRBJ1-3; possibly TRBD1 for D (5 bases). Trimming stripped 8 bases from V and 13 bases from J, with 18 bases between. In germline, CDR1 is MNHNS, CDR2 SASEGT. There are 12 residues in the CDR3. CDR3 sequence: CASGRGGAGIYF. The CDR3 DNA follows: TGTGCCAGCGGTAGGGGTGGGGCAGGAATATATTTT.

V usage is TRBV18 and J usage is TRBJ1-2; 7 bases agree with TRBD1. V lost 2 bases and J lost 6; bases outside the gene matches: 6. Looked up from germline, CDR1 is KGHSH and CDR2 is LQKENI. This CDR3 spans 14 amino acids. This chain's CDR3 is CASSPNEGADGYTF. In nucleotides, the CDR3 is TGTGCCAGCTCACCAAATGAGGGGGCGGATGGCTACACCTTC.

CDR3 nucleotides: TGTGCCAGCATAAGGGATAGGAGCTCCTACGAGCAGTACTTC. This codes for CASIRDRSSYEQYF. J is TRBJ2-7 and V is TRBV6-5; D is uncertain. V lost 7 bases, J lost 0 bases, and 13 bases lay in between. From germline, CDR1 is MNHEY and CDR2 SVGAGI. The CDR3 loop spans 14 amino acids.

The CDR3 nucleotides are TGTGCCAGCAGCTTTGGGGCGGGGGAACAAGAGACCCAGTACTTC. It codes for CASSFGAGEQETQYF. The chain combines TRBV5-6 with TRBJ2-5; TRBD2 matches 7 bases. V trimming: 2 bases; J trimming: 2 bases; junction bases outside the gene matches: 6. This CDR3 contains 15 residues. Germline V CDR1 and CDR2: SGHDT, YYEEEE.

The CDR3 bases are TGTGCCAGTAGTATCGCCGGCGGGGGGGTTTCAAGCTATGGCTACACCTTC. It yields the protein CASSIAGGGVSSYGYTF. This rearrangement joins TRBV19 to TRBJ1-2; possible D gene TRBD1, 5 bases. The germline gives CDR1 LNHDA, CDR2 SQIVND (reference sequence). The CDR3 contains 17 residues. Trimming shortened V by 3 bases and J by 4 bases, and 21 bases separated the two germline ends. Looking up the rest from reference TRBV19 and TRBJ1-2 gives the full variable domain: DGGITQSPKYLFRKEGQNVTLSCEQNLNHDAMYWYRQDPGQGLRLIYYSQIVNDFQKGDIAEGYSVSREKKESFPLTVTSAQKNPTAFYLCASSIAGGGVSSYGYTFGSGTRLTVV.

V is TRBV5-1 and J is TRBJ2-3; 8 bases line up with TRBD1. V trimming: 4 bases; J trimming: 6 bases; junction bases outside the gene matches: 10. Germline CDR1 reads SGHRS; CDR2 reads YFSETQ. CDR3 length: 15 amino acids. CDR3 region: CASSDGQGPTDTQYF. As DNA, the CDR3 is TGCGCCAGCAGCGACGGACAGGGACCCACCGATACGCAGTATTTT.

The chain links TRBV5-1 to TRBJ1-3; no clear D. The CDR3 extends over 17 amino acids. V was trimmed by 4 bases and J by 2 bases, leaving 19 bases between them. CDR1 is SGHRS, CDR2 YFSETQ, per germline. The CDR3 DNA follows: TGCGCCAGCAGCGCAGCGGGTGGGCAGGCCCCTGGAAACACCATATATTTT. It encodes CASSAAGGQAPGNTIYF.

This clone was picked up a small number of times. This rearrangement joins TRBV7-2 to TRBJ2-3; D unresolved. The CDR3 sequence is 12 residues long. Germline V lookup: CDR1 SGHTA, CDR2 FQGNSA. The ends were cut back, 2 bases at V and 2 bases at J, with 2 bases in the middle. The DNA of the CDR3 is TGTGCCAGCAGCTTACTCACAGATACGCAGTATTTT. Protein product: CASSLLTDTQYF. The full variable domain, with the rest looked up from reference TRBV7-2 and TRBJ2-3, is GAGVSQSPSNKVTEKGKDVELRCDPISGHTALYWYRQSLGQGLEFLIYFQGNSAPDKSGLPSDRFSAERTGGSVSTLTIQRTQQEDSAVYLCASSLLTDTQYFGPGTRLTVL.

This sequence joins TRBV5-1 and TRBJ1-5; D gene ambiguous. Trimming left V 0 bases short and J 4 bases short, with 5 bases between. There are 13 residues in the CDR3. Germline values: CDR1 SGHRS, CDR2 YFSETQ. The CDR3 here is CASSLDGNQPQHF. CDR3 sequence (DNA): TGCGCCAGCAGCTTGGACGGAAATCAGCCCCAGCATTTT.

The chain is built from TRBV18 and TRBJ1-1, with D possibly matching TRBD1 (5 bases). CDR1 and CDR2 from the germline V gene are KGHSH and LQKENI. V lost 5 bases and J 2 bases, leaving 9 bases between the germline ends. CDR3 size: 13 residues. DNA of the CDR3: TGTGCCAGCTCAGGTAGGGGAAACACTGAAGCTTTCTTT. Protein: CASSGRGNTEAFF. Full variable domain (outside the CDR3, taken from reference TRBV18 and TRBJ1-1): NAGVMQNPRHLVRRRGQEARLRCSPMKGHSHVYWYRQLPEEGLKFMVYLQKENIIDESGMPKERFSAEFPKEGPSILRIQQVVRGDSAAYFCASSGRGNTEAFFGQGTRLTVV.

The V and J genes are TRBV4-1 and TRBJ2-5; 10 positions agree with TRBD2. Trimming removed 0 bases from V and 2 bases from J; junction bases left unmatched: 6. From germline, CDR1 is MGHRA and CDR2 YSYEKL. The CDR3 is 17 amino acids. CDR3 residues: CASSQDLAGAQQETQYF. CDR3 nucleotides: TGCGCCAGCAGCCAAGATCTAGCGGGGGCCCAGCAAGAGACCCAGTACTTC.